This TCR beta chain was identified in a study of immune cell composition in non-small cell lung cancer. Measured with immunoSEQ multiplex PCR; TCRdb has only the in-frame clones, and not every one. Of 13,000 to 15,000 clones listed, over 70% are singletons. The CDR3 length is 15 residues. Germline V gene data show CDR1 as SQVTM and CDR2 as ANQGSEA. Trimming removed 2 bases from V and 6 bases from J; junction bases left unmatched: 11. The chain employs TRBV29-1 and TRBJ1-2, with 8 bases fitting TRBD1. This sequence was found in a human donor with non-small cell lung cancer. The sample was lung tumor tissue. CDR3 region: CSVEFGQGARDGYTF. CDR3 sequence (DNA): TGCAGCGTTGAATTCGGCCAGGGGGCCCGGGATGGCTACACCTTC.